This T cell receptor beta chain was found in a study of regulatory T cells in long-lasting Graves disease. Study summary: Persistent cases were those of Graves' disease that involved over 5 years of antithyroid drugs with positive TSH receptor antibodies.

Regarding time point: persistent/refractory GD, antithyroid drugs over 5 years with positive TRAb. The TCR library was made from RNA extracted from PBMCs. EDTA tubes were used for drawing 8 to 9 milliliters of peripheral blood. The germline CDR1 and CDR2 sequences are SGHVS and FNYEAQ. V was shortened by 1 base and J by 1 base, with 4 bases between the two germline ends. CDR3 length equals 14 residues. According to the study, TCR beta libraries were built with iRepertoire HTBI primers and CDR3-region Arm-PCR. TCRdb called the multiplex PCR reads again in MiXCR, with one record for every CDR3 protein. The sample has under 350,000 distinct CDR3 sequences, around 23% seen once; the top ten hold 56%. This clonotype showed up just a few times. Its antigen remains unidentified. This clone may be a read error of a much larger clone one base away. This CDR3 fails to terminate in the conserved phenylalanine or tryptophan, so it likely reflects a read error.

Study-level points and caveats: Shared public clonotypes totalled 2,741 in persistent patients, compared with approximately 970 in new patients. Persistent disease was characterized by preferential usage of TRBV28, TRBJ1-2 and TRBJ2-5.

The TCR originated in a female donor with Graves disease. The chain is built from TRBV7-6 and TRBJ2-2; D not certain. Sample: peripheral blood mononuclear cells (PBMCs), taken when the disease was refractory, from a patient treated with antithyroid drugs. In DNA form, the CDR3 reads TGTGCCAGCAGCTTAGGGGTGAACACCGGGGAGCTGTTTTCT. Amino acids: CASSLGVNTGELFS.